The 26 T cell receptor beta chains in this list originate from one sample, sequenced in a study of T cell changes during pregnancy in multiple sclerosis. Only in-frame clones appear in the TCRdb table, and some are missing; sequencing was by immunoSEQ multiplex PCR. The top ten clones hold 3% of a sample with roughly 57,000 clones, more than 75% of them seen once. Sequences were derived from CD8+ T cells from peripheral blood mononuclear cells, sampled before pregnancy. These receptors originate from a female donor with multiple sclerosis, enrolled in a pregnancy study.

Comment on this clone: A junction boundary mismatches the germline segment, possibly from a read error. The same CDR3 also results from other DNA sequences found in this sample. V gene TRBV6-1 combines with J gene TRBJ1-5; 8 bases are a match to TRBD1. The CDR3 contains 15 residues. Looked up from germline, CDR1 is MNHNS and CDR2 is SASEGT. The CDR3 is CASSEQGGLNQPQHF. The DNA for the CDR3 is TGTGCCAGTAGTGAACAGGGGGGCCTCAATCAGCCCCAGCATTTT.

The chain joins TRBV4-2 to TRBJ2-7; 11 positions agree with TRBD1. The CDR3 totals 17 residues. Germline V gene lookup returns CDR1 LGHNA and CDR2 YNFKEQ. The V gene end was trimmed by 0 bases and the J gene end by 4 bases; junction bases not matched to a gene: 8. The CDR3 bases are TGTGCCAGCAGCCAAGATTTGGGGGACAGGGGGTTATACGAGCAGTACTTC. As protein: CASSQDLGDRGLYEQYF.

The chain employs TRBV4-2 and TRBJ2-2; no clear D gene. With 0 bases removed from V and 6 bases from J, the gap between germline ends came to 11 bases. The CDR3 has 15 amino acids. Germline lookup yields CDR1 LGHNA and CDR2 YNFKEQ. The CDR3 DNA is TGTGCCAGCAGCCAAGAGGTCGCGTCTCCCGGGGAGCTGTTTTTT. Residues: CASSQEVASPGELFF.

The chain is built from TRBV6-1 and TRBJ2-7, with D maybe TRBD2 (5 bases). Germline CDR1 and CDR2: MNHNS and SASEGT. The CDR3 consists of 14 residues. The ends were cut back, 2 bases at V and 1 base at J, with 9 bases in the middle. The CDR3 spells CASSEYGGSYEQYF. The CDR3, as DNA: TGTGCCAGCAGTGAATATGGAGGTTCCTACGAGCAGTACTTC.

This clone has only a few counts. The chain links TRBV2 to TRBJ2-1; the D gene is possibly TRBD2 (6 bases). Germline CDR1 and CDR2: SNHLY and FYNNEI. The CDR3 is 14 residues long. V dropped 6 bases and J dropped 5 bases, with 14 bases sitting between them. The DNA of the CDR3 is TGTGCCAGCAGCTGGAGGGCAACCGACAATGAGCAGTTCTTC. Translated, it gives CASSWRATDNEQFF.

The chain couples TRBV20-1 to TRBJ1-1; a possible D gene is TRBD1 (5 bases). V gave up 6 bases and J gave up 4 bases, with 9 bases separating them. Germline values: CDR1 DFQATT, CDR2 SNEGSKA (reference sequence). CDR3 length: 11 amino acids. CDR3 in amino acids: CSAGEGTEAFF. The DNA for the CDR3 is TGCAGTGCAGGGGAGGGCACTGAAGCTTTCTTT.

This rearrangement joins TRBV6-6 to TRBJ1-6, with TRBD1 as a possible D gene (6 bases). The germline gives CDR1 MNHNY, CDR2 SVGAGI (reference sequence). CDR3 length: 15 amino acids. Trimming shortened V by 5 bases and J by 2 bases, and 10 bases separated the two germline ends. The chain's CDR3 is CASSPTGPYNSPLHF. CDR3 nucleotides: TGTGCCAGCAGTCCGACAGGCCCCTATAATTCACCCCTCCACTTT.

This chain connects TRBV7-9 to TRBJ1-5; D is possibly TRBD1 (6 bases). Deletions cut 5 bases from V and 7 bases from J, with 15 bases between. The CDR3 consists of 14 residues. Per the germline V gene, CDR1 is SEHNR and CDR2 is FQNEAQ (reference sequence). For the CDR3, the DNA is TGTGCCAGCAGCCGGGGGGGGGCCCACCAGCCCCAGCATTTT. Translation: CASSRGGAHQPQHF.

The gene calls are TRBV7-3 and TRBJ2-2, with no clear D. V was trimmed by 0 bases and J by 3 bases, leaving 8 bases between them. The CDR3 has 15 residues. Germline loops: CDR1 SGHTA, CDR2 FQGTGA. The CDR3 DNA reads as TGTGCCAGCAGCTTAACTCCCCAATACACCGGGGAGCTGTTTTTT. Translating it yields CASSLTPQYTGELFF.

This chain joins TRBV6-5 and TRBJ2-7; D gene uncertain. The germline CDR1 and CDR2 sequences are MNHEY and SVGAGI. The CDR3 totals 14 residues. Trimming stripped 6 bases from V and 0 bases from J, with 12 bases between. CDR3 amino acids: CASRPIPSSYEQYF. CDR3 coding DNA: TGTGCCAGCAGACCCATACCTAGCTCCTACGAGCAGTACTTC.

The chain links TRBV27 to TRBJ1-5, with D uncertain. The CDR3 totals 13 residues. Trimming cost V 1 base and J 7 bases, with 8 bases left between them. Germline lookup yields CDR1 MNHEY and CDR2 SMNVEV (reference sequence). CDR3 protein: CASSLFYSQPQHF. Here the CDR3 DNA reads TGTGCCAGCAGTTTATTTTACTCGCAGCCCCAGCATTTT.

This clone was observed at least ten times. J is TRBJ1-2 and V is TRBV5-1; perhaps TRBD1 as D (6 bases). CDR1 and CDR2 from the germline V gene are SGHRS and YFSETQ. This CDR3 has 13 amino acids. Trimming took off 5 bases at V and 8 bases at J, with 16 bases between the two ends. The CDR3 loop is CASSGGAVEGYTF. CDR3 DNA sequence: TGCGCCAGCAGTGGGGGGGCTGTTGAAGGCTACACCTTC.

J is TRBJ1-2 and V is TRBV9, with a possible D match to TRBD1 (5 bases). From germline, CDR1 is SGDLS and CDR2 YYNGEE. CDR3 length equals 15 residues. V was trimmed by 2 bases and J by 4 bases, leaving 15 bases between them. CDR3 protein: CASSVGFGGFYGYTF. In DNA form, the CDR3 reads TGTGCCAGCAGCGTGGGTTTCGGGGGGTTCTATGGCTACACCTTC.

The chain links TRBV21-1 to TRBJ1-5. TRBV21-1 is tagged as a pseudogene. CDR3 length: 15 amino acids. The CDR3 DNA reads as TGTGCCAGCAGCGCCCCAGCGAGGGTTGCTCAGCCCCAGCATTTT. It translates to CASSAPARVAQPQHF.

The chain uses TRBV9 and TRBJ1-1; the D is unclear. Between the trimmed V and J ends, which lost 0 bases and 2 bases, there was a span of 8 bases. Germline V CDR1 and CDR2: SGDLS, YYNGEE. This CDR3 region has 14 residues. The CDR3: CASSVGASNTEAFF. The CDR3 bases are TGTGCCAGCAGCGTAGGCGCATCCAACACTGAAGCTTTCTTT.

The chain couples TRBV27 to TRBJ1-4, with 12 bases fitting TRBD1. CDR3 length: 13 amino acids. Germline V gene lookup returns CDR1 MNHEY and CDR2 SMNVEV (reference sequence). The trim removed 5 bases at V and 8 bases at J, leaving 0 bases unmatched. CDR3 protein: CASSGTGGEKLFF. The CDR3 coding sequence is TGTGCCAGCAGTGGGACAGGGGGCGAAAAACTGTTTTTT.

This rearrangement joins TRBV9 to TRBJ2-2, with 9 bases that match TRBD2. Germline lookup yields CDR1 SGDLS and CDR2 YYNGEE. The length of the CDR3 is 18 residues. V lost 4 bases, J lost 2 bases, and 12 bases stayed unmatched. CDR3 coding DNA: TGTGCCAGCAGCCATCAGACTAGCGGAAAAGAAAACACCGGGGAGCTGTTTTTT. The encoded protein is CASSHQTSGKENTGELFF. Looking up the rest from reference TRBV9 and TRBJ2-2 gives the full variable domain: DSGVTQTPKHLITATGQRVTLRCSPRSGDLSVYWYQQSLDQGLQFLIQYYNGEERAKGNILERFSAQQFPDLHSELNLSSLELGDSALYFCASSHQTSGKENTGELFFGEGSRLTVL.

The chain is built from TRBV6-5 and TRBJ1-1, with unresolved D. The CDR3 is 14 amino acids. Trimming took off 4 bases at V and 4 bases at J, with 13 bases between the two ends. Germline-derived CDR1 and CDR2 are MNHEY and SVGAGI. CDR3 protein: CASSFTSLSTEAFF. The CDR3, as DNA: TGTGCCAGCAGTTTCACCTCATTGAGCACTGAAGCTTTCTTT.

The chain uses TRBV7-2 and TRBJ2-3; 11 bases map to TRBD2. The CDR3 covers 15 residues. CDR1 and CDR2 from the germline V gene are SGHTA and FQGNSA. The ends lost 4 bases at V and 2 bases at J; junction bases unmatched: 2. The CDR3 region has the DNA TGTGCCAGCAGCTCTAGCGGGGGGCTCACAGATACGCAGTATTTT. It translates to CASSSSGGLTDTQYF.

V usage is TRBV9 and J usage is TRBJ1-2; TRBD1 matches at 7 bases. CDR3 size: 16 residues. V lost 4 bases to trimming and J lost 11 bases; unmatched junction nucleotides: 20. The germline V gene has CDR1 SGDLS and CDR2 YYNGEE. CDR3 DNA: TGTGCCAGCAGCCAAGCCCTCGCCCCCGTAAACAGGGGTTACACCTTC. This encodes CASSQALAPVNRGYTF.

The chain uses TRBV27 and TRBJ1-5; D call uncertain. Germline-derived CDR1 and CDR2 are MNHEY and SMNVEV (reference sequence). The CDR3 is 12 amino acids. Trimming took off 11 bases at V and 6 bases at J, with 14 bases between the two ends. The CDR3 protein is CAVWVSGQPQHF. The CDR3 DNA reads as TGTGCCGTTTGGGTATCGGGTCAGCCCCAGCATTTT.

The chain couples TRBV28 to TRBJ1-2; D unresolved. In germline, CDR1 is MDHEN, CDR2 SYDVKM. The CDR3 is 12 amino acids. The V and J ends lost 3 bases and 6 bases respectively, with 8 bases between them. CDR3 sequence: CASSFQRHGYTF. CDR3 nucleotide sequence: TGTGCCAGCAGTTTCCAGCGGCATGGCTACACCTTC.

The rearrangement uses TRBV4-1 and TRBJ1-4; D perhaps matches TRBD1 (6 bases). Germline V gene sequence: CDR1 MGHRA, CDR2 YSYEKL. The CDR3 consists of 16 residues. V was cut by 5 bases and J by 1 base, with 14 bases left in between. CDR3 DNA sequence: TGCGCCAGCAGCTCTCGACAGGCCCTAACTAATGAAAAACTGTTTTTT. It specifies CASSSRQALTNEKLFF.

The V and J genes are TRBV5-5 and TRBJ2-1, with 7 bases matching TRBD1. Germline V gene data show CDR1 as SGHKS and CDR2 as YYEKEE (reference sequence). The CDR3 contains 13 residues. V shed 0 bases and J 9 bases; nucleotides not matched to a gene: 3. CDR3: CASSLGSGGEQFF. The CDR3 DNA follows: TGTGCCAGCAGCTTGGGGTCAGGGGGTGAGCAGTTCTTC.

The gene calls are TRBV6-6 and TRBJ2-7; TRBD2 matches 9 bases. The CDR3 spans 16 residues. Germline-derived CDR1 and CDR2 are MNHNY and SVGAGI (reference sequence). V was pared by 6 bases and J by 0 bases, with 9 bases of the junction left unmatched. The CDR3 nucleotides read TGTGCCAGCAGCCCTGAGAAGCGGGGGGACTCCTACGAGCAGTACTTC. It is translated as CASSPEKRGDSYEQYF.

The gene calls are TRBV2 and TRBJ1-3, with a weak D call TRBD1 (6 bases). The CDR3 has 13 residues. Trimming left V 8 bases short and J 4 bases short, with 12 bases between. From germline, CDR1 is SNHLY and CDR2 FYNNEI. Here the CDR3 DNA reads TGTGCCAGCGGGGGGGCTTCAGGAAACACCATATATTTT. Translated, it gives CASGGASGNTIYF.